This T cell receptor beta chain was observed in a study of T-cell reconstitution after alpha-beta-depleted transplantation in children (dated by TCRdb to the mid-2010s). Looking at the study overall: Using TCR repertoire profiling, the study quantitatively followed how T-cell immune reconstitution unfolded in children after TCRalphabeta/CD19-depleted allogeneic hematopoietic cell transplantation.

Paper-wide results and their limitations: The apparently early alphabetaT-cell count recovery about two months after transplant was reportedly dependent on only several hundred rapidly expanded clones derived from non-depleted graft cells. Over subsequent months, a decline in hyperexpanded clone frequencies was noted, and after one year, T-cell counts and TCRbeta diversity were mostly ascribed to newly produced T cells. The high TCRbeta diversity at day 60 in some patients was ascribed to recipient T cells and intrathymic progenitors that had survived conditioning.

Per the germline V gene, SGHRS is the CDR1 and YFSETQ is the CDR2. The CDR3 numbers 14 residues from cysteine through phenylalanine. The entry retains the CDR3 DNA only, 42 bases that are in frame from base 1. Trimming costs V 7 bases and J 4 bases, and their ends lie 16 bases apart. What this sample's treatment or condition label stands for: allogeneic hematopoietic cell transplantation with graft depleted of TCRalphabeta T cells and CD19 B cells. The children who served as transplant recipients had been given grafts of TCRalphabeta/CD19-depleted allogeneic hematopoietic cells. This clonotype was picked up many times. It has no known antigen specificity. No per-base quality is available; no much larger clone lies one base away. The library relied on PCR. TCRdb records Illumina HiSeq 2500 as the sequencer. To normalize quantification of the TCRbeta repertoire, the TCR libraries were built with molecular barcoding that relied on unique molecular identifiers. The raw public data were reprocessed by TCRdb itself: fastp quality trimming at Q25, MiXCR clonotype calling, in-frame beta chains only. Rows are unified per CDR3 protein, each entry keeping the most common DNA and genes. This sample has hundreds of thousands of distinct CDR3 sequences in its table, and roughly 8% of those were observed once. The biggest ten clones account for almost 6.5% of the sample.

Recombination joined TRBV5-1 with TRBJ2-3; the D gene may be TRBD1 or TRBD2, since each aligns over 5 bases. This TCR derives from a male patient younger than 18 who had a stem cell transplant for acute lymphoblastic leukemia, so the T cells may come from the graft donor. Sequences were derived from PBMCs, mostly from graft donor cells, sampled 180 days after TCRalphabeta/CD19-depleted stem cell transplant. This receptor has the CDR3 CASRRGENADTQYF. The DNA is as follows: TGCGCCAGCCGCCGAGGGGAGAACGCAGATACGCAGTATTTT.